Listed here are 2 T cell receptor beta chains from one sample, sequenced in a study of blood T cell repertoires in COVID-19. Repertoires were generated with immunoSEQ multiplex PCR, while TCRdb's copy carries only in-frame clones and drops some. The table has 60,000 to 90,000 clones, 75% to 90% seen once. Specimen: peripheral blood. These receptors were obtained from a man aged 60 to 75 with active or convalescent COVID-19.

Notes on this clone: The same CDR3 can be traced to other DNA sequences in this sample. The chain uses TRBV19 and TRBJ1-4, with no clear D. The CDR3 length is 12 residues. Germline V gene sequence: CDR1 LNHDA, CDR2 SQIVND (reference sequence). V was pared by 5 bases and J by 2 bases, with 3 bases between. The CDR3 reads CASSLTNEKLFF. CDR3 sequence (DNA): TGTGCCAGTAGTCTCACTAATGAAAAACTGTTTTTT.

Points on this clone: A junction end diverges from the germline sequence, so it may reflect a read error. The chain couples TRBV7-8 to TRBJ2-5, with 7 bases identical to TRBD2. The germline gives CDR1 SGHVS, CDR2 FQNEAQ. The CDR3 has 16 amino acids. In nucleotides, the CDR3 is TGTGCCAGCAGCTTAGCGGTGGCTAACAGGCGGGGGTCCCTACACTTC. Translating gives CASSLAVANRRGSLHF.